This TCR beta chain was observed in a study of low-dose radiotherapy and immunotherapy resistance in tumors. Time point defined: before trial treatment. First-strand cDNA used TRAV- and TRBV-specific primers, covering alpha and beta chains. TCRs were amplified for roughly 22 PCR cycles with a constant-region primer and V-primer adapter. One entry per CDR3 protein results from TCRdb running MiXCR on the reads. The table shows tens of thousands of distinct CDR3 sequences, with 25% to 40% occurring only once. The CDR3 runs to 14 residues. The J segment lost 7 bases and the V segment lost 5 bases, leaving 8 bases of the junction unmatched.

The TCR was taken from a male donor with gallbladder cancer. This material consisted of PBMCs, taken before treatment. The chain joins TRBV12-3 or TRBV12-4 to TRBJ1-5, with 7 bases lining up with TRBD1. Here the CDR3 reads CASSLTTGTQPQHF. The CDR3 DNA follows: TGTGCCAGCAGTCTTACGACAGGGACGCAGCCCCAGCATTTT.